The 18 T cell receptor beta chains in this list originate from one sample, sequenced in a study of T-cell reconstitution after alpha-beta-depleted transplantation in children. Preparation of the TCRbeta library involved a method that used unique molecular identifiers. TCRdb fed the PCR reads into MiXCR, producing one record per CDR3 protein. This table holds about 610,000 distinct CDR3 sequences, roughly 10% found once. The specimen comprised PBMCs from the stem cell graft donor, sampled from the stem cell graft. The receptor set was obtained from a human donor who donated a stem cell graft to a child with acute myeloid leukemia.

The sample holds a few counts of this clonotype. The rearrangement uses TRBV7-2 and TRBJ2-7, with D hard to call. This CDR3 comprises 15 residues. Germline loops: CDR1 SGHTA, CDR2 FQGNSA. Deletions cut 1 base from V and 0 bases from J, with 10 bases between. The CDR3 bases are TGTGCCAGCAGCTTAGTGTTTGGGAACTCCTACGAGCAGTACTTC. Translated: CASSLVFGNSYEQYF.

This clonotype was detected only a few times. The DNA of the CDR3 is TGTGCCAGCAGCTATCCCGGGACTAGCGGGAGTCTCGGCTACGAGCAGTACTTC. It specifies CASSYPGTSGSLGYEQYF. The genes are TRBV11-1 and TRBJ2-7, with 14 bases lining up with TRBD2. Germline CDR1 reads SGHAT; CDR2 reads FQDESV (reference sequence). Trimming removed 4 bases from V and 3 bases from J; junction bases left unmatched: 11. The CDR3 extends over 18 amino acids.

The table lists this clonotype with a few counts. V is TRBV7-2 and J is TRBJ2-1; 8 bases align to TRBD2. There are 15 residues in the CDR3. The germline V gene has CDR1 SGHTA and CDR2 FQGNSA. V gave up 6 bases and J gave up 4 bases; unmatched junction bases: 8. The CDR3 DNA sequence: TGTGCCAGCAGTTCGAGCGGGAGTAGGTACAATGAGCAGTTCTTC. Protein sequence: CASSSSGSRYNEQFF. Full variable domain (remainder filled in from reference TRBV7-2 and TRBJ2-1): GAGVSQSPSNKVTEKGKDVELRCDPISGHTALYWYRQSLGQGLEFLIYFQGNSAPDKSGLPSDRFSAERTGGSVSTLTIQRTQQEDSAVYLCASSSSGSRYNEQFFGPGTRLTVL.

This clonotype appeared many times. The rearrangement links TRBV4-3 to TRBJ2-2; no clear D gene. V lost 4 bases and J lost 2, with 17 bases in between. CDR3 length: 17 amino acids. Germline V gene data show CDR1 as LGHNA and CDR2 as YSLEER. CDR3 nucleotides: TGCGCCAGCAGCCCCTCCTCGGATACAAAAAACACCGGGGAGCTGTTTTTT. Protein: CASSPSSDTKNTGELFF.

A note on this clonotype: An end of the junction does not agree with germline; a read error may underlie this. The chain recombines TRBV29-1 with TRBJ2-5; tentatively, D is TRBD1 or TRBD2 (5 bases each). CDR1 SQVTM and CDR2 ANQGSEA come from the germline V gene. The CDR3 spans 12 residues. CDR3 sequence (DNA): TGCAGCGTTCTAACGGGGCAAGAGGCCCAGTACTTC. Translation gives CSVLTGQEAQYF.

Here the CDR3 reads CSVEDYGLGIQYF. The CDR3 bases are TGCAGCGTTGAAGATTACGGCTTGGGGATTCAGTACTTC. The chain recombines TRBV29-1 with TRBJ2-4; D call uncertain. The CDR3 sequence is 13 residues long. V was cut by 0 bases and J by 10 bases, with 13 bases left in between. Germline CDR1 and CDR2: SQVTM and ANQGSEA.

This chain uses TRBV12-3 or TRBV12-4 with TRBJ2-1; 8 bases map to TRBD2. This CDR3 comprises 14 residues. V lost 7 bases, J lost 5 bases, and 7 bases stayed unmatched. CDR3 DNA sequence: TGTGCCAGCAAGCGGGAGAGGGAACACAATGAGCAGTTCTTC. This translates into CASKREREHNEQFF.

This clonotype appeared a few times. The chain combines TRBV6-1 with TRBJ1-4; D may be TRBD1 (6 bases). The ends were cut back, 1 base at V and 3 bases at J, with 9 bases in the middle. From germline, CDR1 is MNHNS and CDR2 SASEGT. The CDR3 spans 15 residues. The CDR3 nucleotides read TGTGCCAGCAGTGAAGGGCCAGGGGCTAATGAAAAACTGTTTTTT. The encoded protein is CASSEGPGANEKLFF.

This clonotype was seen a few times. V usage is TRBV5-5 and J usage is TRBJ2-7; weak D call: TRBD2 (6 bases). The CDR3 sequence is 12 residues long. Trimming removed 3 bases at V and 6 bases at J, with 10 bases between. Germline-derived CDR1 and CDR2 are SGHKS and YYEKEE (reference sequence). CDR3: CASSSTSPEQYF. CDR3 DNA sequence: TGTGCCAGCAGCTCCACTAGCCCCGAGCAGTACTTC.

The V gene is TRBV6-5, the J gene TRBJ2-1, with a possible D match to TRBD1 (5 bases). The V gene lost 6 bases and the J gene lost 12 bases, with 12 bases spanning the gap. Germline values: CDR1 MNHEY, CDR2 SVGAGI. The CDR3 loop spans 11 amino acids. The CDR3 nucleotides are TGTGCCAGCAGCCCAGGGTCCGGGCAGTTCTTC. Amino acids: CASSPGSGQFF.

V and J are TRBV7-6 and TRBJ2-1; TRBD2 is a possible D gene (6 bases). This CDR3 is 16 amino acids long. Trimming removed 1 base at V and 4 bases at J, with 14 bases between. The V gene's germline CDR1 is SGHVS and CDR2 FNYEAQ. DNA of the CDR3: TGTGCCAGCAGCTTAGTCGGGGCTAGCGAATACAATGAGCAGTTCTTC. Its translation is CASSLVGASEYNEQFF.

This clonotype was observed a handful of times. This chain connects TRBV15 to TRBJ2-6; D is perhaps TRBD1 (6 bases). Germline CDR1 reads LNHNV; CDR2 reads YYDKDF (reference sequence). Deletions cut 1 base from V and 2 bases from J, with 6 bases between. This CDR3 contains 15 residues. CDR3 nucleotide sequence: TGTGCCACCAGCAGAGCAGGGGCTGGGGCCAACGTCCTGACTTTC. It codes for CATSRAGAGANVLTF. Full variable domain (outside the CDR3, taken from reference TRBV15 and TRBJ2-6): DAMVIQNPRYQVTQFGKPVTLSCSQTLNHNVMYWYQQKSSQAPKLLFHYYDKDFNNEADTPDNFQSRRPNTSFCFLDIRSPGLGDTAMYLCATSRAGAGANVLTFGAGSRLTVL.

The chain recombines TRBV6-2 or TRBV6-3 with TRBJ2-1; TRBD2 matches 10 bases. CDR1 is MNHEY, CDR2 SVGEGT, per germline. V trimming: 4 bases; J trimming: 5 bases; junction bases outside the gene matches: 8. The CDR3 runs to 16 residues. CDR3 sequence: CASSFYRTSGDNEQFF. The CDR3 bases are TGTGCCAGCAGTTTCTACCGGACTAGCGGAGACAATGAGCAGTTCTTC.

This clonotype occurred a few times. The V and J genes are TRBV7-2 and TRBJ2-2; 8 bases map to TRBD2. In germline, CDR1 is SGHTA, CDR2 FQGNSA. The CDR3 has 15 amino acids. J lost 4 bases, V lost 4 bases, and 5 bases had no gene match. The DNA of the CDR3 is TGTGCCAGCAGCTGGAGCGGGAGATCCACCGGGGAGCTGTTTTTT. Translation: CASSWSGRSTGELFF.

This clonotype was recorded many times. The gene calls are TRBV4-2 and TRBJ2-1; 11 positions match TRBD2. Germline CDR1 LGHNA, CDR2 YNFKEQ. V shed 0 bases, J shed 10 bases, and the junction held 11 bases outside the gene matches. This CDR3 has 17 residues. CDR3 DNA: TGTGCCAGCAGCCAAGATATGGGACTAGCGGCCGTCGGGGAGCAGTTCTTC. It yields the protein CASSQDMGLAAVGEQFF.

The V gene is TRBV3-1, the J gene TRBJ2-2, with TRBD2 matching over 9 bases. The J segment lost 7 bases and the V segment lost 1 base, leaving 7 bases of the junction unmatched. The CDR3 is made up of 16 amino acids. Germline V gives CDR1 LGHDT, CDR2 YNNKEL (reference sequence). The CDR3 region has the DNA TGTGCCAGCAGCCAAGGAGGGCTAGCGGGGCACGGGGAGCTGTTTTTT. As protein: CASSQGGLAGHGELFF.

This chain uses TRBV20-1 with TRBJ2-3, with 12 bases that match TRBD2. Per germline, CDR1 DFQATT and CDR2 SNEGSKA (reference sequence). V was clipped by 6 bases and J by 8 bases; unmatched bases: 12. The CDR3 has 15 residues. Here the CDR3 reads CSAQFGLAGGSTQYF. The CDR3 nucleotides are TGCAGTGCGCAGTTTGGGCTAGCGGGAGGGAGTACGCAGTATTTT.

This clonotype was detected many times. This CDR3 is CASSRNYEQFF. The CDR3, as DNA: TGTGCCAGCAGCAGAAATTATGAGCAGTTCTTC. The genes are TRBV6-2 or TRBV6-3 and TRBJ2-1; no reliable D call. This CDR3 is built from 11 residues. The germline V gene encodes CDR1 MNHEY and CDR2 SVGEGT. The V gene lost 6 bases and the J gene lost 8 bases, with 8 bases spanning the gap.